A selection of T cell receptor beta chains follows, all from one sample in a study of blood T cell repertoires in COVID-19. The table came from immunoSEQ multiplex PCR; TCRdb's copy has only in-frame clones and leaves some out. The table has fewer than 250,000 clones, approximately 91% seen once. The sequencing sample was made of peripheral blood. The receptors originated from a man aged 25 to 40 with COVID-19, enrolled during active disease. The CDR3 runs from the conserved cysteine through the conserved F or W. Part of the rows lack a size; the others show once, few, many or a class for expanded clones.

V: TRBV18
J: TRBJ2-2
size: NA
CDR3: CASSPTGATGELFF

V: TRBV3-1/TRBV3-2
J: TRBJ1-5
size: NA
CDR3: CASSQAQGLQHF

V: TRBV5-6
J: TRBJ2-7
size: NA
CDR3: CASSLASGLAGGEQYF

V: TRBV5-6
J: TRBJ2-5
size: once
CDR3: CASSSQGGGETQYF

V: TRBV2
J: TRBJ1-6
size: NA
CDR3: CASRPGQTYNSPLHF

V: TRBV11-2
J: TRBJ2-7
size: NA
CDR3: CASSPRYEQYF

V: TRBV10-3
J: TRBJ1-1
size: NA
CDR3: CAISDRGTANTEAFF

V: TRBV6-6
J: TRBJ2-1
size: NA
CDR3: CASSYPRQGGRNEQFF

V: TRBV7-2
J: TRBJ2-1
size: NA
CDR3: CASSWAGTGDNEQFF

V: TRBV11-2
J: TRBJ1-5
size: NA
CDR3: CASSAGPASNQPQHF

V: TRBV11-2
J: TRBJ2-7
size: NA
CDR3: CASSRDRGGEQYF

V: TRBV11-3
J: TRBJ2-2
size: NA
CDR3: CASSPTRNTGELFF

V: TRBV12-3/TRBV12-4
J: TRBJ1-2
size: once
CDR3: CASSLGAGGYTF

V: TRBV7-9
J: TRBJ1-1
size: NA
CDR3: CASSPRQGLTEAFF

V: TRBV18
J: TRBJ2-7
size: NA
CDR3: CASSPREPYEQYF

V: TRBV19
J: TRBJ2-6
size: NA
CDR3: CASSRRDRVPSGANVLTF

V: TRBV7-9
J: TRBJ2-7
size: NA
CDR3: CASSHNRFIGEQYF

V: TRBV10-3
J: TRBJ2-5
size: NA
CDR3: CAISVARTGSETQYF

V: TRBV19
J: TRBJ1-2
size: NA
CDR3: CASSIDQLQGGHGYTF

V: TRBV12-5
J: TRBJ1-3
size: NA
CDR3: CASGSLRTGGNTIYF

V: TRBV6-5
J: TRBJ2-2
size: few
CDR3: CASSYSLVENTGELFF

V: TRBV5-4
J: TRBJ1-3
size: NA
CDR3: CASSSGTSSGNTIYF

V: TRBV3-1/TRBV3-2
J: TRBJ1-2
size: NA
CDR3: CASSENRGLNGYTF

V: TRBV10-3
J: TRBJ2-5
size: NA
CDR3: CAISERTQETQYF

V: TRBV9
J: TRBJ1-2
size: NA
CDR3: CASMGTGQNGYTF

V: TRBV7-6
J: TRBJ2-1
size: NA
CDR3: CASSTRAGGPYNEQFF

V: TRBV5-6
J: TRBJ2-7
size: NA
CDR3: CASSASVTYEQYF

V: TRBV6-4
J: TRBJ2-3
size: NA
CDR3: CASSDGAGGTDTQYF

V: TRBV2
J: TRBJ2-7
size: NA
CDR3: CASSGTSGGLRTYEQYF

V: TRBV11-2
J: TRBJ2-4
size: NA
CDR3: CASSLTGGVNIQYF

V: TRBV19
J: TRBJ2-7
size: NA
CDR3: CASSMQGAYEQYF

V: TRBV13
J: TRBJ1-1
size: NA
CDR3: CASSFLQDLGGAFF

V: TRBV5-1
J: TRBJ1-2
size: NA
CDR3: CASSLTGDRGNYGYTF

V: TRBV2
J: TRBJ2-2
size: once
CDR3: CASNTRSTGELFF

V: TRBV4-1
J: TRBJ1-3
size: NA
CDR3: CASSLQLGTAGNTIYF

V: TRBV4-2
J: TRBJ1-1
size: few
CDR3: CASSQGEGLMNTEAFF

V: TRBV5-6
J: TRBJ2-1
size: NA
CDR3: CASSFDRRSYNEQFF

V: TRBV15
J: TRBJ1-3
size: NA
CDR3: CATSRDTSSGNTIYF

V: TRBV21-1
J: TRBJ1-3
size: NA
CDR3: CASSDRTGSGNTIYF

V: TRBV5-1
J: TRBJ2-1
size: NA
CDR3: CASSFTSGQYNEQFF

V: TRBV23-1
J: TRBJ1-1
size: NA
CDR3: CASTGETEAFF

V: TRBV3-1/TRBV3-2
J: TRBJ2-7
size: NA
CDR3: CASSQLGGLADEQYF

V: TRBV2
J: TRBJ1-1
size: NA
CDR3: CASRETGWYTEAFF

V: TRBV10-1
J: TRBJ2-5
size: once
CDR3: CASSPRGLGHQETQYF

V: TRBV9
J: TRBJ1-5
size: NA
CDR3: CASSVGQGSNQPQHF

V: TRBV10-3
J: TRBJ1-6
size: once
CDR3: CAIGPGQGNSPLHF

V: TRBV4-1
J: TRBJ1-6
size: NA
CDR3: CASSQDQGSPLHF

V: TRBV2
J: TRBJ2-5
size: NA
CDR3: CASSGGRVGETQYF

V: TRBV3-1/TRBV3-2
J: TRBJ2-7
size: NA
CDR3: CASSQGPDRGDEQYF

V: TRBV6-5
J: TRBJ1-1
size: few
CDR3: CASSYSRGITEAFF

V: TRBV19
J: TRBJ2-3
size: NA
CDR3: CASSSLVAQKADTQYF

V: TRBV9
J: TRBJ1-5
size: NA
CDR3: CASSVGGGSEPQHF

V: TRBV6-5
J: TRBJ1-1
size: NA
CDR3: CASKQGRYGEAFF

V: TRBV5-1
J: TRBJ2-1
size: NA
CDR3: CASSLDVAETYNEQFF

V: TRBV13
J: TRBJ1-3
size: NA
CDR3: CASSPIGSSGNTIYF

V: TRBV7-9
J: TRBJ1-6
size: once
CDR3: CASSLVSGNSPLHF